This T cell receptor beta chain stems from a study of glioma-infiltrating T cells. In this sample, this clonotype turned up a few times. Amplification of TCR alpha and beta CDR3 regions from RNA used iRepertoire nested multiplex PCR. TCRdb called the multiplex PCR reads again in MiXCR, with one record for every CDR3 protein. The sample holds approximately 120,000 distinct CDR3 sequences; 20% to 25% are singletons and the top ten take roughly 15%. Germline CDR1 SQVTM, CDR2 ANQGSEA. V lost 7 bases and J 0 bases, leaving 10 bases between the germline ends. The CDR3 totals 13 residues. This clonotype was obtained from a human donor with low-grade glioma or glioblastoma, undergoing nonglioma brain surgery, or in good health (not recorded which). V and J are TRBV29-1 and TRBJ2-1; D not certain. Sequenced material: glioma tissue, nonneoplastic brain tissue, or PBMCs (not recorded which). In nucleotides, the CDR3 is TGCAGCGCAGAGATATTCTCCTACAATGAGCAGTTCTTC. Translation: CSAEIFSYNEQFF.